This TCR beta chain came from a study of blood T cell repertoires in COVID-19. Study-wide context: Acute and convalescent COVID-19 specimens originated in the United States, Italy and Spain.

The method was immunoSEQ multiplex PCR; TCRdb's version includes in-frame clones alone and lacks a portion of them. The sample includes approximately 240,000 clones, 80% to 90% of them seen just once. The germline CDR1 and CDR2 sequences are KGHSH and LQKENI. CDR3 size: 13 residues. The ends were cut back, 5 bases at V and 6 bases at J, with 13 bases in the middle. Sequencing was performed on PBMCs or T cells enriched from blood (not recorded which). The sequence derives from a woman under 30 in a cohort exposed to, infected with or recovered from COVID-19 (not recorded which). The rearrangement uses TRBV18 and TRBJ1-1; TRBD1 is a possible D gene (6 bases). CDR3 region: CASSLQGRAEAFF. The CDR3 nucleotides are TGTGCCAGCTCATTACAGGGAAGGGCTGAAGCTTTCTTT.